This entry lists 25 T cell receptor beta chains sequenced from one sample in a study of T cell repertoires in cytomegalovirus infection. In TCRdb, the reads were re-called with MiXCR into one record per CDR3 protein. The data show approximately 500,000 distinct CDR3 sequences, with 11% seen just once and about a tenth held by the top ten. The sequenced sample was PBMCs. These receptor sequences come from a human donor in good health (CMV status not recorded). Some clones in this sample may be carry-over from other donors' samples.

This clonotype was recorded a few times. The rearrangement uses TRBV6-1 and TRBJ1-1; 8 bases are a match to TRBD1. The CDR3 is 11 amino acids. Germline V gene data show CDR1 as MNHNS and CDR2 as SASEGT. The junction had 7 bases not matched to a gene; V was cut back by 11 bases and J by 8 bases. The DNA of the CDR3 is TGTGCCGGAGGACAGGGCAGCGAAGCTTTCTTT. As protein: CAGGQGSEAFF.

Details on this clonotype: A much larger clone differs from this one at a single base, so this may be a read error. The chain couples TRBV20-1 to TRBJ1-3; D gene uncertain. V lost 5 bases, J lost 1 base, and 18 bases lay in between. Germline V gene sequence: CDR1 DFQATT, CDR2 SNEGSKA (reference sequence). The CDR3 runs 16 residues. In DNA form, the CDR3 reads TGCAGTGCTGGTCAAGGTGCCGGATTATCTGGAAACACCATATATTTT. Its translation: CSAGQGAGLSGNTIYF.

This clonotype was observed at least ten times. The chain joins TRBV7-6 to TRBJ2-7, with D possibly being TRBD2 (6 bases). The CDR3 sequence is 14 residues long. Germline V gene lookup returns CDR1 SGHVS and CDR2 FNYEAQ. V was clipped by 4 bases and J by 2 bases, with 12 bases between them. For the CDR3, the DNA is TGTGCCAGCAGCTCGGGGACTTTGGCCTACGAGCAGTACTTC. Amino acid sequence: CASSSGTLAYEQYF.

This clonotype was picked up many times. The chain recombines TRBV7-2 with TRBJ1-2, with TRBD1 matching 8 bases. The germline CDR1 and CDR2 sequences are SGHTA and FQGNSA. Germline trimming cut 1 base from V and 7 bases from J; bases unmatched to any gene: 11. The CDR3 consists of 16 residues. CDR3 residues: CASSLDSAQGARGYTF. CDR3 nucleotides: TGTGCCAGCAGCTTAGATTCGGCCCAGGGGGCGCGTGGCTACACCTTC.

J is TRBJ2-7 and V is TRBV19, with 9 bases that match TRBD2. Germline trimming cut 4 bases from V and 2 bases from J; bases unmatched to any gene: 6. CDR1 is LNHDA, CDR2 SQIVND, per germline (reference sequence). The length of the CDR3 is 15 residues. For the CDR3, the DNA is TGTGCCAGTAGTAAGACTAGCGGATATCCCTACGAGCAGTACTTC. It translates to CASSKTSGYPYEQYF.

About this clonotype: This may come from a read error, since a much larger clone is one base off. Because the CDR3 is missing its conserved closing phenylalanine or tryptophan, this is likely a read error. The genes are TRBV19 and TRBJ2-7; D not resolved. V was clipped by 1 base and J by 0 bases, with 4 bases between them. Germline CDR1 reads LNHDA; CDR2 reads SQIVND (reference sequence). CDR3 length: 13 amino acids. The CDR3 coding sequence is TGTGCCAGTAGTATAGCTGACTCCTACGAGCAGTACTCC. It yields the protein CASSIADSYEQYS.

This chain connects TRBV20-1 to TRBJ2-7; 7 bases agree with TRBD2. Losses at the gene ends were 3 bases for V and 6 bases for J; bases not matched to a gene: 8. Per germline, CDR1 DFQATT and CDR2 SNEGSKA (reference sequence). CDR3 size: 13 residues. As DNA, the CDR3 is TGCAGTGCTAGCGGGGGGTGGTTGGGCGAGCAGTACTTC. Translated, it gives CSASGGWLGEQYF.

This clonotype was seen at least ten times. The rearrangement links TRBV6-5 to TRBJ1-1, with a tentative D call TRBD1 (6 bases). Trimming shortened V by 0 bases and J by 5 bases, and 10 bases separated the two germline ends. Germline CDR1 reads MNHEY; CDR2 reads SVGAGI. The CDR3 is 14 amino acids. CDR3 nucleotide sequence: TGTGCCAGCAGTTACTCGAGACAGGATACTGAAGCTTTCTTT. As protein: CASSYSRQDTEAFF.

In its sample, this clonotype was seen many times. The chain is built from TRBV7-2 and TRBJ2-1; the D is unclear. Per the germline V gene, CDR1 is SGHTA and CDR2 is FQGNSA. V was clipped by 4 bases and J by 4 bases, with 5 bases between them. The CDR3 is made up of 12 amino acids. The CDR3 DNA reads TGTGCCAGCAGCTCCTTATACAATGAGCAGTTCTTC. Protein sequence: CASSSLYNEQFF. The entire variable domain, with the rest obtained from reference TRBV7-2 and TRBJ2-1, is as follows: GAGVSQSPSNKVTEKGKDVELRCDPISGHTALYWYRQSLGQGLEFLIYFQGNSAPDKSGLPSDRFSAERTGGSVSTLTIQRTQQEDSAVYLCASSSLYNEQFFGPGTRLTVL.

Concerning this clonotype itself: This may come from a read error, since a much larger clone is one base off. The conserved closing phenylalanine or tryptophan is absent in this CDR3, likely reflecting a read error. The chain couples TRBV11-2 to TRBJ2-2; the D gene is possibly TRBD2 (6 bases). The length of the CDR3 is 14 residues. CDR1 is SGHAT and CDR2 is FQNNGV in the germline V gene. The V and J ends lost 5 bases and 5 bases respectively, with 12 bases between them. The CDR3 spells CASSGRGRTGELFL. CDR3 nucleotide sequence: TGTGCCAGCAGCGGGCGGGGCCGTACCGGGGAGCTGTTTTTG.

The CDR3 region is CASSLGQGAAEQYF. CDR3 in DNA: TGCGCCAGCAGCTTGGGCCAGGGGGCGGCCGAGCAGTACTTC. The chain is built from TRBV5-1 and TRBJ2-7; 8 bases fit TRBD1. The CDR3 loop spans 14 amino acids. With 0 bases clipped from V and 6 bases from J, the junction kept 5 bases outside the gene matches. Germline V gene sequence: CDR1 SGHRS, CDR2 YFSETQ. Full variable domain (outside the CDR3, taken from reference TRBV5-1 and TRBJ2-7): KAGVTQTPRYLIKTRGQQVTLSCSPISGHRSVSWYQQTPGQGLQFLFEYFSETQRNKGNFPGRFSGRQFSNSRSEMNVSTLELGDSALYLCASSLGQGAAEQYFGPGTRLTVT.

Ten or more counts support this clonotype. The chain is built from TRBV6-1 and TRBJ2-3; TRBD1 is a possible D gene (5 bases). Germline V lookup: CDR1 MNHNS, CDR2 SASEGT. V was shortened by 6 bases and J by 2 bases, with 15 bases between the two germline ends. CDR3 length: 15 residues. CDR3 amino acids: CASRATATYTDTQYF. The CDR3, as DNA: TGTGCCAGCAGGGCGACAGCAACTTACACAGATACGCAGTATTTT.

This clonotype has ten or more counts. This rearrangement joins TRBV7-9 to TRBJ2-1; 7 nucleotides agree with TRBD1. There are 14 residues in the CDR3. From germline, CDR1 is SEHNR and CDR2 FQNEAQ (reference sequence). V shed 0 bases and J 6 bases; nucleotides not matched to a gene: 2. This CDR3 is CASSLAGGSNEQFF. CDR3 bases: TGTGCCAGCAGCTTAGCAGGGGGCTCCAATGAGCAGTTCTTC.

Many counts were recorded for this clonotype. This CDR3 is CASSVSGWGTDQKKYNEQFF. The CDR3 bases are TGTGCCAGCAGCGTGTCCGGGTGGGGGACCGATCAAAAGAAATACAATGAGCAGTTCTTC. This rearrangement joins TRBV28 to TRBJ2-1, with D possibly being TRBD1 or TRBD2 (5 bases each). The ends were cut back, 6 bases at V and 4 bases at J, with 31 bases in the middle. The CDR3 contains 20 residues. Germline values: CDR1 MDHEN, CDR2 SYDVKM. The full variable domain, rest sourced from reference TRBV28 and TRBJ2-1, is DVKVTQSSRYLVKRTGEKVFLECVQDMDHENMFWYRQDPGLGLRLIYFSYDVKMKEKGDIPEGYSVSREKKERFSLILESASTNQTSMYLCASSVSGWGTDQKKYNEQFFGPGTRLTVL.

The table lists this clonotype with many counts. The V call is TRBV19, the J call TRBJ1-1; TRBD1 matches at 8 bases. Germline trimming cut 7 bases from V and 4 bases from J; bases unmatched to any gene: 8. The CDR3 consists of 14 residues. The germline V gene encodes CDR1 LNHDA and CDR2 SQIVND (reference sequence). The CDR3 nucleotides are TGTGCCAGTAATAAGGACAGGGTGGGCACTGAAGCTTTCTTT. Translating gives CASNKDRVGTEAFF. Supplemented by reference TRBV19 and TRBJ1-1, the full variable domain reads DGGITQSPKYLFRKEGQNVTLSCEQNLNHDAMYWYRQDPGQGLRLIYYSQIVNDFQKGDIAEGYSVSREKKESFPLTVTSAQKNPTAFYLCASNKDRVGTEAFFGQGTRLTVV.

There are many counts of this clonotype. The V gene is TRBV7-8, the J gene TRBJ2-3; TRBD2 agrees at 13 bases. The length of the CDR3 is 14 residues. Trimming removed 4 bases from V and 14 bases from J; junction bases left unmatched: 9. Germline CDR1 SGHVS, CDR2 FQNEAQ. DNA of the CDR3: TGTGCCAGCAGCTCGGGACTAGCGGGACGTTTTTTGTATTTT. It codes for CASSSGLAGRFLYF.

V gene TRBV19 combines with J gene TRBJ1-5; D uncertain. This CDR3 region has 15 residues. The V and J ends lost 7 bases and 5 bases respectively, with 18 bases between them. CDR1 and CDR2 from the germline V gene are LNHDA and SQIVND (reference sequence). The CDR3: CASTRRGSIDQPQHF. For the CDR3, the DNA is TGTGCCAGTACCCGAAGAGGTTCTATCGATCAGCCCCAGCATTTT. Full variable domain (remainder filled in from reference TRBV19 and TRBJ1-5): DGGITQSPKYLFRKEGQNVTLSCEQNLNHDAMYWYRQDPGQGLRLIYYSQIVNDFQKGDIAEGYSVSREKKESFPLTVTSAQKNPTAFYLCASTRRGSIDQPQHFGDGTRLSIL.

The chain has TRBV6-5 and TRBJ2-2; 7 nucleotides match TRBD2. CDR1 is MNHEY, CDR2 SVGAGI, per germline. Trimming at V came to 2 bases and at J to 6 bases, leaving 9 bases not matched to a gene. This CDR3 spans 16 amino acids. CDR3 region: CASSYRSGNPAGELFF. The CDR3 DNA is TGTGCCAGCAGTTACAGGAGCGGGAACCCTGCCGGGGAGCTGTTTTTT.

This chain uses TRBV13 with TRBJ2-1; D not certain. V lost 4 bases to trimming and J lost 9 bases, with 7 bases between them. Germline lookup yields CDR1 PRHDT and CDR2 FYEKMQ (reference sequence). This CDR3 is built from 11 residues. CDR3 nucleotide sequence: TGTGCCAGCAGCTCTTACGGTGAGCAGTTCTTC. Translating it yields CASSSYGEQFF.

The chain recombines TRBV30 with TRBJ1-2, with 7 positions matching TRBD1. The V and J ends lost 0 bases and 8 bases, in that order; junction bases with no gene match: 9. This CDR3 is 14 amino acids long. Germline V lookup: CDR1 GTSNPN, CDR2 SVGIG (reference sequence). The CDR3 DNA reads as TGTGCCTGGAGTGTACGAGACAGGGTTCGGGGCTACACCTTC. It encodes CAWSVRDRVRGYTF.

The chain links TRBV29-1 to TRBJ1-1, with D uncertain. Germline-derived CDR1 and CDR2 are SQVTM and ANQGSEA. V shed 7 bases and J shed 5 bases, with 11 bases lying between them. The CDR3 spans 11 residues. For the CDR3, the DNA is TGCAGCGATAGATGGGGAACTGAAGCTTTCTTT. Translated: CSDRWGTEAFF.

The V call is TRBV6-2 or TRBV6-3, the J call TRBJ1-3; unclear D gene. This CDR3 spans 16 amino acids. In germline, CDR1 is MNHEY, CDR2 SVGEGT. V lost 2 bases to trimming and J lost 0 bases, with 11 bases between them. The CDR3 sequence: CASSYPGIVSGNTIYF. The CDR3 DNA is TGTGCCAGCAGTTACCCCGGGATCGTCTCTGGAAACACCATATATTTT.

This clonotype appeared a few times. CDR3 sequence: CASSVGGLNQPQHF. As DNA, the CDR3 is TGTGCCAGCAGCGTAGGGGGACTCAATCAGCCCCAGCATTTT. This chain links TRBV9 with TRBJ1-5, with a weak D call TRBD1 (5 bases). The CDR3 extends over 14 amino acids. Deletions cut 0 bases from V and 3 bases from J, with 7 bases between. The germline CDR1 and CDR2 sequences are SGDLS and YYNGEE.

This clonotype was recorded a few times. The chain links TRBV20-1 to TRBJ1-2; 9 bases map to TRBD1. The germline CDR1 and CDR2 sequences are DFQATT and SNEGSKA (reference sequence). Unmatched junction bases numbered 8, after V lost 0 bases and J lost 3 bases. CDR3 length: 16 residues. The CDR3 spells CSARDPGQGSDYGYTF. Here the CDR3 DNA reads TGCAGTGCTAGAGATCCGGGACAGGGAAGCGACTATGGCTACACCTTC.

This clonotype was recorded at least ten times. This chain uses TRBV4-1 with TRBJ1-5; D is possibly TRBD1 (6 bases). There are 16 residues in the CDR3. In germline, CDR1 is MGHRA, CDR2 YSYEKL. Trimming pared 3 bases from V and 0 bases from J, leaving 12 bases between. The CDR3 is CASSQETGYSNQPQHF. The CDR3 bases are TGCGCCAGCAGCCAGGAGACAGGTTATAGCAATCAGCCCCAGCATTTT.